What follows are 29 T cell receptor beta chains derived from one specimen sequenced in a study of graft-versus-host responses after intestinal transplantation. The method was immunoSEQ multiplex PCR; TCRdb's version includes in-frame clones alone and lacks a portion of them. The sample consists of 14,000 or so clones, 33% of them appearing once. The specimen was alloreactive CD4+ T cells from a mixed lymphocyte reaction culture, collected before intestinal transplant. The sample's subset: CFSE-low proliferating T cells sorted from approximately six-day pre-transplant mixed lymphocyte reaction (GvH or HvG direction). These receptors were obtained from a human patient who received an intestinal transplant.

This clone was observed a few times. V and J are TRBV2 and TRBJ1-1, with D perhaps TRBD1 (5 bases). CDR3 length: 15 residues. Germline V gene data show CDR1 as SNHLY and CDR2 as FYNNEI. The ends were cut back, 2 bases at V and 0 bases at J, with 10 bases in the middle. The CDR3 here is CASSEQGGMNTEAFF. CDR3 DNA sequence: TGTGCCAGCAGTGAACAGGGCGGGATGAACACTGAAGCTTTCTTT.

This clone is judged medium-sized. The chain carries TRBV9 and TRBJ2-2; D is undetermined. Germline V gene lookup returns CDR1 SGDLS and CDR2 YYNGEE. V shed 0 bases and J shed 2 bases, with 5 bases lying between them. This CDR3 is 14 amino acids long. Written as DNA, the CDR3 is TGTGCCAGCAGCGTAGCCCTTAACACCGGGGAGCTGTTTTTT. Its translation is CASSVALNTGELFF.

This sequence joins TRBV5-5 and TRBJ1-3; 9 bases agree with TRBD1. V lost 4 bases to trimming and J lost 2 bases; unmatched junction nucleotides: 10. The CDR3 has 17 residues. Germline assignment: CDR1 SGHKS and CDR2 YYEKEE (reference sequence). The CDR3 DNA reads as TGTGCCAGCAGCCAAGAGAGGACAGGGGCACCTGGAAACACCATATATTTT. This translates into CASSQERTGAPGNTIYF. The whole variable domain, remainder taken from reference TRBV5-5 and TRBJ1-3, is DAGVTQSPTHLIKTRGQQVTLRCSPISGHKSVSWYQQVLGQGPQFIFQYYEKEERGRGNFPDRFSARQFPNYSSELNVNALLLGDSALYLCASSQERTGAPGNTIYFGEGSWLTVV.

The V and J genes are TRBV14 and TRBJ1-1, with D possibly matching TRBD1 (5 bases). CDR3 length equals 13 residues. CDR1 is SGHDN, CDR2 FVKESK, per germline. Trimming took 0 bases from V and 7 from J, leaving 9 bases between them. The chain's CDR3 is CASSQEDSLEAFF. The CDR3 DNA reads as TGTGCCAGCAGCCAAGAAGACAGCCTTGAAGCTTTCTTT.

CDR3 region: CASSPEGQGAYGYTF. The CDR3 DNA reads as TGCGCCAGCAGCCCGGAAGGACAGGGGGCCTATGGCTACACCTTC. This sequence joins TRBV5-1 and TRBJ1-2; TRBD1 aligns across 11 bases. V gave up 4 bases and J gave up 4 bases; unmatched junction bases: 6. The CDR3 is made up of 15 amino acids. Per the germline V gene, CDR1 is SGHRS and CDR2 is YFSETQ.

This clone has a handful of counts. The rearrangement joins TRBV28 to TRBJ2-2; the D is unclear. The CDR3 covers 15 residues. Germline CDR1 MDHEN, CDR2 SYDVKM. Trimming removed 3 bases from V and 0 bases from J, with 8 bases in between. CDR3 coding DNA: TGTGCCAGCAGTTTTGGCAGCGCGAACACCGGGGAGCTGTTTTTT. This gives the protein CASSFGSANTGELFF.

The CDR3 loop reads CASGLVAGPGNTIYF. As DNA, the CDR3 is TGTGCTAGTGGTTTGGTGGCAGGGCCTGGAAACACCATATATTTT. V gene TRBV12-5 combines with J gene TRBJ1-3; tentative D call: TRBD1 (5 bases). This CDR3 has 15 residues. V was shortened by 0 bases and J by 2 bases, with 8 bases between the two germline ends. Germline loops: CDR1 LGHNT, CDR2 FRNRAP.

The genes are TRBV6-5 and TRBJ2-7; no reliable D call. The CDR3 is 12 amino acids. Trimming pared 6 bases from V and 0 bases from J, leaving 6 bases between. From germline, CDR1 is MNHEY and CDR2 SVGAGI. The CDR3: CASRGSSYEQYF. The CDR3 nucleotides are TGTGCCAGCAGAGGCAGCTCCTACGAGCAGTACTTC.

CDR3 in DNA: TGTGCCAGCAGCTTGACTATACCCGGGGAGCTGTTTTTT. This encodes CASSLTIPGELFF. This chain connects TRBV5-5 to TRBJ2-2, with D unresolved. This CDR3 has 13 residues. Germline lookup yields CDR1 SGHKS and CDR2 YYEKEE (reference sequence). Trimming removed 1 base at V and 6 bases at J, with 7 bases between.

This clone was seen only a few times. The CDR3 DNA follows: TGTGCCAGCAGCTTAATTCAGGGCTACGAGCAGTACTTC. Encoded protein: CASSLIQGYEQYF. The chain links TRBV7-3 to TRBJ2-7; the D gene is possibly TRBD1 (5 bases). The CDR3 has 13 amino acids. Per germline, CDR1 SGHTA and CDR2 FQGTGA. The germline V and J ends were trimmed by 1 base and 3 bases, with 7 bases remaining between them.

J is TRBJ1-2 and V is TRBV7-8; no clear D. This CDR3 region has 16 residues. The V end was cut by 5 bases, the J end by 0 bases, with 16 bases between. CDR1 is SGHVS and CDR2 is FQNEAQ in the germline V gene. The CDR3 reads CASSNNPRRANYGYTF. The CDR3, as DNA: TGTGCCAGCAGCAACAACCCGAGACGGGCTAACTATGGCTACACCTTC.

The gene calls are TRBV28 and TRBJ2-1; no firm D call. Germline-derived CDR1 and CDR2 are MDHEN and SYDVKM. The CDR3 is 11 residues long. V lost 6 bases and J 8 bases, leaving 8 bases between the germline ends. The CDR3 spells CASRTGYEQFF. CDR3 nucleotides: TGTGCCAGCAGGACCGGGTATGAGCAGTTCTTC.

The chain recombines TRBV6-1 with TRBJ1-2, with 7 positions matching TRBD1. V lost 6 bases and J lost 6; bases outside the gene matches: 10. The CDR3 runs 14 residues. Germline CDR1 reads MNHNS; CDR2 reads SASEGT. Here the CDR3 reads CASRKDRLFDGYTF. The CDR3 bases are TGTGCCAGCAGGAAGGACAGGTTGTTCGATGGCTACACCTTC.

This chain connects TRBV29-1 to TRBJ2-7; no definite D call. Germline V gene data show CDR1 as SQVTM and CDR2 as ANQGSEA. The CDR3 is 11 amino acids. V was clipped by 5 bases and J by 0 bases, with 5 bases between them. The CDR3 here is CSVTVSYEQYF. In nucleotides, the CDR3 is TGCAGCGTTACGGTCTCCTACGAGCAGTACTTC.

This clone turned up a few times. The chain links TRBV28 to TRBJ1-5; TRBD1 aligns across 8 bases. J lost 9 bases, V lost 4 bases, and 8 bases had no gene match. This CDR3 contains 14 residues. Germline-derived CDR1 and CDR2 are MDHEN and SYDVKM. The CDR3 protein is CASSSTGVRTPQHF. In DNA, the CDR3 is TGTGCCAGCAGTTCGACAGGGGTCCGGACGCCCCAGCATTTT. Complete variable domain (other parts from reference TRBV28 and TRBJ1-5): DVKVTQSSRYLVKRTGEKVFLECVQDMDHENMFWYRQDPGLGLRLIYFSYDVKMKEKGDIPEGYSVSREKKERFSLILESASTNQTSMYLCASSSTGVRTPQHFGDGTRLSIL.

The CDR3 reads CASSVQQGMIYEQYF. The CDR3 DNA sequence: TGTGCCAGCAGTGTTCAACAGGGGATGATCTACGAGCAGTACTTC. This chain joins TRBV2 and TRBJ2-5, with 7 bases fitting TRBD1. The assigned J gene may be wrong: the sequence end matches TRBJ2-7 better. The CDR3 consists of 15 residues. CDR1 and CDR2 from the germline V gene are SNHLY and FYNNEI.

This CDR3 reads CASRREVAGNTIYF. DNA of the CDR3: TGTGCCAGCAGGAGGGAGGTGGCTGGAAACACCATATATTTT. V gene TRBV11-2 combines with J gene TRBJ1-3; D is unclear. Germline loops: CDR1 SGHAT, CDR2 FQNNGV. The V gene lost 6 bases and the J gene lost 2 bases, with 11 bases spanning the gap. This CDR3 contains 14 residues.

In its sample, this clone ranks as medium-sized (0.01 to 0.1%). The chain joins TRBV7-9 to TRBJ2-5; no clear D gene. Germline values: CDR1 SEHNR, CDR2 FQNEAQ (reference sequence). The CDR3 covers 15 residues. Trimming took off 2 bases at V and 3 bases at J, with 13 bases between the two ends. This chain's CDR3 is CASSLNGRREETQYF. As DNA, the CDR3 is TGTGCCAGCAGCTTAAATGGCAGAAGAGAAGAGACCCAGTACTTC.

The chain links TRBV29-1 to TRBJ2-1; 9 bases line up with TRBD2. The CDR3 is 14 amino acids. J gave up 7 bases and V 6 bases, and 10 bases lay outside the gene matches. Germline-derived CDR1 and CDR2 are SQVTM and ANQGSEA. The CDR3 bases are TGCAGCGTCTCCAGGACTAGCGCCCAGAATGAGCAGTTCTTC. Translation: CSVSRTSAQNEQFF.

The sample holds a few counts of this clone. The V and J genes are TRBV2 and TRBJ1-1; no clear D. This CDR3 has 13 amino acids. Trimming cost V 6 bases and J 0 bases, with 8 bases left between them. Germline V gene sequence: CDR1 SNHLY, CDR2 FYNNEI. Here the CDR3 reads CASRTRMNTEAFF. The CDR3 DNA follows: TGTGCCAGCAGAACAAGAATGAACACTGAAGCTTTCTTT.

This clone was observed a few times. V is TRBV27 and J is TRBJ2-7, with TRBD1 matching over 10 bases. V shed 6 bases and J 5 bases; nucleotides not matched to a gene: 13. The CDR3 loop spans 16 amino acids. Germline V CDR1 and CDR2: MNHEY, SMNVEV (reference sequence). The CDR3 here is CASRRQGALVGNEQYF. The CDR3 DNA reads as TGTGCCAGCAGGAGACAGGGGGCGCTAGTCGGCAACGAGCAGTACTTC.

The chain recombines TRBV7-9 with TRBJ2-1, with 9 bases matching TRBD2. V dropped 5 bases and J dropped 3; count of bases not matched to a gene: 11. There are 17 residues in the CDR3. Germline lookup yields CDR1 SEHNR and CDR2 FQNEAQ (reference sequence). CDR3 amino acids: CASSNPSTSGVYNEQFF. DNA of the CDR3: TGTGCCAGCAGCAACCCCTCGACTAGCGGCGTCTACAATGAGCAGTTCTTC.

This clone was detected ten times or more. This rearrangement joins TRBV5-6 to TRBJ1-5; maybe TRBD1 (5 bases). CDR3 size: 15 residues. Trimming removed 1 base from V and 1 base from J, with 9 bases in between. CDR1 is SGHDT and CDR2 is YYEEEE in the germline V gene. Here the CDR3 reads CASSLRGGSNQPQHF. In DNA form, the CDR3 reads TGTGCCAGCAGCTTGCGGGGGGGGAGCAATCAGCCCCAGCATTTT.

This clone is a singleton in its sample. The CDR3 is CASSVGYRDWNYNEQFF. The CDR3 DNA sequence: TGTGCCAGCAGCGTAGGATACCGGGACTGGAACTACAATGAGCAGTTCTTC. J is TRBJ2-1 and V is TRBV9; D perhaps matches TRBD2 (6 bases). Germline V gene sequence: CDR1 SGDLS, CDR2 YYNGEE. With 0 bases removed from V and 3 bases from J, the gap between germline ends came to 16 bases. CDR3 size: 17 residues.

This clone was recorded a few times. The V and J genes are TRBV5-1 and TRBJ1-4; 7 bases fit TRBD1. This CDR3 region has 16 residues. CDR1 and CDR2 from the germline V gene are SGHRS and YFSETQ. V shed 4 bases and J 2 bases; nucleotides not matched to a gene: 8. The CDR3 sequence is CASSPTTQGTNEKLFF. The CDR3, as DNA: TGCGCCAGCAGCCCAACTACACAGGGGACTAATGAAAAACTGTTTTTT.

This clone was seen only a few times. This sequence joins TRBV25-1 and TRBJ2-5; D remains ambiguous. The CDR3 covers 14 residues. V lost 4 bases to trimming and J lost 5 bases, with 14 bases between them. In germline, CDR1 is MGHDK, CDR2 SYGVNS. The CDR3 loop is CASSALQEWETQYF. The CDR3 coding sequence is TGTGCCAGCAGTGCCCTCCAAGAGTGGGAGACCCAGTACTTC. Looking up the rest from reference TRBV25-1 and TRBJ2-5 gives the full variable domain: EADIYQTPRYLVIGTGKKITLECSQTMGHDKMYWYQQDPGMELHLIHYSYGVNSTEKGDLSSESTVSRIRTEHFPLTLESARPSHTSQYLCASSALQEWETQYFGPGTRLLVL.

This clone was counted a few times. J is TRBJ1-2 and V is TRBV7-3, with D possibly TRBD1 on 6 matching bases. Germline values: CDR1 SGHTA, CDR2 FQGTGA. The CDR3 contains 16 residues. The V gene lost 4 bases and the J gene lost 5 bases, with 20 bases spanning the gap. CDR3 sequence: CASSSRGGSSGYGYTF. The CDR3 coding sequence is TGTGCCAGCAGCTCAAGGGGGGGATCCTCAGGGTATGGCTACACCTTC.

A remark on this clone: A much larger clonotype is one base distant, so this may be a read error. Additional DNA sequences in this sample encode the identical CDR3. This chain links TRBV5-1 with TRBJ1-2; D possibly corresponds to TRBD1 (6 bases). Germline assignment: CDR1 SGHRS and CDR2 YFSETQ. The CDR3 is made up of 15 amino acids. The V and J ends lost 3 bases and 5 bases respectively, with 17 bases between them. The CDR3, as DNA: TGCGCCAGCAGCTCAGGCGAGGGGGGGCATTATGGCTACACCTTC. Its protein is CASSSGEGGHYGYTF.

This clone is medium-sized. The CDR3 DNA follows: TGCGCCAGCACCCTGACAGGGAGAGGCGAAAAACTGTTTTTT. Its translation is CASTLTGRGEKLFF. The V call is TRBV10-2, the J call TRBJ1-4, with 7 bases matching TRBD1. Germline CDR1 reads WSHSY; CDR2 reads SAAADI. J was trimmed by 8 bases and V by 7 bases; bases with no gene match: 10. The CDR3 extends over 14 amino acids.